This T cell receptor beta chain was identified during a study of tumor-infiltrating lymphocytes in primary liver carcinoma. In the study overall: The patients included men and women who were aged 30 to 69 years. Points from the study as a whole: The 250 largest clones made up significantly more of tumor than blood repertoires (p = 0.039). Overlap between tumor regions exceeded overlap of tumor with adjacent tissue or blood.

Comment on this clonotype: Its antigen is as yet unknown.

The researchers produced TCR beta cDNA from roughly 500 ng total RNA with a constant-region primer. Investigators got TCR beta libraries out of three nested multiplex PCR rounds, done with slightly modified ARM-PCR. In the first two PCR rounds, TRBV1-TRBV30 forward primers were paired with a C-beta reverse primer, and each round lasted roughly 10 cycles. TCRdb analysed the multiplex PCR reads with MiXCR anew, one entry per CDR3 protein. Altogether 300,000 to 400,000 distinct CDR3 sequences are present, about 65% being singletons, with the ten largest covering about 6.5%. The CDR3 covers 14 residues. Germline loops: CDR1 MNHNS, CDR2 SASEGT. V gave up 2 bases and J gave up 7 bases, with 11 bases separating them. The blood RNA (from unsorted whole blood) was obtained, and germline DNA was also extracted.

The chain couples TRBV6-1 to TRBJ2-2, with D maybe TRBD2 (6 bases). The TCR originated in a man between 35 and 55 years old with primary liver carcinoma and hepatitis B virus infection. The specimen was peripheral blood. CDR3 DNA: TGTGCCAGCAGTGAATGGGGGGACGGCGGGGAGCTGTTTTTT. It translates to CASSEWGDGGELFF.